Sequencing of this T cell receptor beta chain was carried out in a study of identical twins. Study-wide points: Insertions were reduced in abundant cord blood beta clonotypes but not in memory repertoires.

V was pared by 2 bases and J by 5 bases, with 7 bases between. Germline V CDR1 and CDR2: MNHEY, SVGEGT. The CDR3 length is 12 residues. A universal primer site was incorporated via template switching, and the cDNA contained unique molecular identifiers. MiXCR was run by TCRdb on the 5' RACE reads, yielding one entry per CDR3 protein. The sample has 700,000 or so distinct CDR3 sequences; about 9.4% are singletons. There are a few counts of this clonotype. What it recognizes is unknown. The same specimen was also included in a second study, on yellow fever vaccine responses in identical twins.

This TCR derives from a woman aged 18-29 years in good health. The sample taken for sequencing was PBMCs. V is TRBV6-2 or TRBV6-3 and J is TRBJ2-7; D uncertain. The CDR3 DNA follows: TGTGCCAGCAGTTACCGGATCCACGAGCAGTACTTC. Translating gives CASSYRIHEQYF.